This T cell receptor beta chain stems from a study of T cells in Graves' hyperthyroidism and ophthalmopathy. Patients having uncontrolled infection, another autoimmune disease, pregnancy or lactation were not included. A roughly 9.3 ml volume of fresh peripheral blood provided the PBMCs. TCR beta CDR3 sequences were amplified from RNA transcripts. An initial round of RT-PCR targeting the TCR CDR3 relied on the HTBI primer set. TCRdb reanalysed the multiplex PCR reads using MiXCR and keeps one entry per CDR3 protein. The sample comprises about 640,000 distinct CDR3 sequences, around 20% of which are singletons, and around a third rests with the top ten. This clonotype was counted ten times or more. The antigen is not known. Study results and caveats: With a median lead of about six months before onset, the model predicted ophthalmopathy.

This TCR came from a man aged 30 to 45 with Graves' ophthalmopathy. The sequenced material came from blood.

CDR3 sequence reads: CALNTGTDYGYTF. In DNA, the CDR3 is TGTGCCTTGAACACCGGGACAGACTATGGCTACACCTTC. The V gene is TRBV30, the J gene TRBJ1-2, with 7 bases aligning to TRBD1. Germline V gene lookup returns CDR1 GTSNPN and CDR2 SVGIG (reference sequence). The CDR3 length is 13 residues. The ends lost 7 bases at V and 3 bases at J; junction bases unmatched: 8.